These T cell receptor beta chains were read from a single sample in a study of blood T cell repertoires in COVID-19. Profiled with immunoSEQ multiplex PCR; TCRdb holds only in-frame clones, not every one. Of some 350,000 clones listed, around 86% are singletons. Sequenced input: peripheral blood. All receptors derive from a human donor in a cohort sampled during active COVID-19. CDR3s leave out the opening cysteine and the closing phenylalanine or tryptophan.

V gene: TRBV9; J gene: TRBJ2-1; CDR3 protein: ASSVGLAGMGEQF
V gene: TRBV5-1; J gene: TRBJ2-1; CDR3 protein: ASSRGLAGGPYNEQF
V gene: TRBV6-5; J gene: TRBJ2-7; CDR3 protein: ASMGLSYEQY
V gene: TRBV7-2; J gene: TRBJ2-1; CDR3 protein: ASSSTPRGVFAGDEQF
V gene: TRBV6-2/TRBV6-3; J gene: TRBJ1-5; CDR3 protein: ASSYSKSEYSNQPQH
V gene: TRBV7-2; J gene: TRBJ2-7; CDR3 protein: ASSSEPSGQGYEQY
V gene: TRBV2; J gene: TRBJ1-2; CDR3 protein: ASSALRSQGLGGYT
V gene: TRBV5-1; J gene: TRBJ2-1; CDR3 protein: ASSSPLNVYLAGVYNEQF
V gene: TRBV10-3; J gene: TRBJ1-2; CDR3 protein: AISASTQGGGYT
V gene: TRBV6-1; J gene: TRBJ1-4; CDR3 protein: ASSENWAGANEKLF
V gene: TRBV6-5; J gene: TRBJ2-5; CDR3 protein: ASRTTIHQETQY
V gene: TRBV6-5; J gene: TRBJ2-1; CDR3 protein: ASRAREEYNEQF
V gene: TRBV7-2; J gene: TRBJ2-7; CDR3 protein: ASSLVFVTESYEQY
V gene: TRBV20-1; J gene: TRBJ2-7; CDR3 protein: SASGDTYEQY
V gene: TRBV15; J gene: TRBJ1-5; CDR3 protein: ATSRDGTGNQPQH
V gene: TRBV9; J gene: TRBJ2-5; CDR3 protein: ASSDPWEVSPETQY
V gene: TRBV19; J gene: TRBJ1-1; CDR3 protein: ASSQLSGTGVAF
V gene: TRBV11-3; J gene: TRBJ2-5; CDR3 protein: ASSSGQGSEGTETQY
V gene: TRBV3-1/TRBV3-2; J gene: TRBJ2-3; CDR3 protein: ASSQAGLGSTDTQY
V gene: TRBV18; J gene: TRBJ2-2; CDR3 protein: ASSPSAANTGELF
V gene: TRBV25-1; J gene: TRBJ1-1; CDR3 protein: ASSIWTGMNTEAF
V gene: TRBV4-2; J gene: TRBJ1-2; CDR3 protein: ASSQDWREVYGYT
V gene: TRBV2; J gene: TRBJ2-5; CDR3 protein: ASSDRRLEETQY
V gene: TRBV4-1; J gene: TRBJ2-2; CDR3 protein: ASSQDRAGNTGELF
V gene: TRBV6-5; J gene: TRBJ2-3; CDR3 protein: ASTWTSVADTQY
V gene: TRBV13; J gene: TRBJ2-7; CDR3 protein: ASSSPDRAEQY
V gene: TRBV11-2; J gene: TRBJ2-3; CDR3 protein: ASSSGTASGTDTQY
V gene: TRBV19; J gene: TRBJ2-1; CDR3 protein: ASSITISGTRGEQF
V gene: TRBV12-3/TRBV12-4; J gene: TRBJ1-3; CDR3 protein: ATQSFSGNTIY
V gene: TRBV5-1; J gene: TRBJ2-7; CDR3 protein: ASSFGTGNYEQY
V gene: TRBV24-1; J gene: TRBJ2-7; CDR3 protein: ATSSTGQGWDEQY
V gene: TRBV27; J gene: TRBJ2-7; CDR3 protein: ASSFSEGYEQY
V gene: TRBV5-1; J gene: TRBJ1-3; CDR3 protein: ASSSRTGSVFSGNTIY
V gene: TRBV9; J gene: TRBJ2-1; CDR3 protein: ASSVGPSGQVSYNEQF
V gene: TRBV5-1; J gene: TRBJ2-5; CDR3 protein: ASSREYQETQY
V gene: TRBV2; J gene: TRBJ2-7; CDR3 protein: ASSESLYEQY
V gene: TRBV7-3; J gene: TRBJ2-1; CDR3 protein: ASSLDKGVHNEQF
V gene: TRBV11-3; J gene: TRBJ2-1; CDR3 protein: ASSPRTDGEQF
V gene: TRBV7-3; J gene: TRBJ2-5; CDR3 protein: ASSHAGGQETQY
V gene: TRBV11-2; J gene: TRBJ2-3; CDR3 protein: ASSFGGGKEITDTQY
V gene: TRBV4-2; J gene: TRBJ1-2; CDR3 protein: ASRVGTGNYGYT
V gene: TRBV30; J gene: TRBJ2-5; CDR3 protein: AWSHDRVETQY
V gene: TRBV5-1; J gene: TRBJ2-7; CDR3 protein: ASSPRQGAYEQY
V gene: TRBV4-1; J gene: TRBJ1-5; CDR3 protein: ASSQPDRGRNQPQH
V gene: TRBV19; J gene: TRBJ1-1; CDR3 protein: ASSNQGSEAF
V gene: TRBV27; J gene: TRBJ2-2; CDR3 protein: ASIGHSTGELF
V gene: TRBV13; J gene: TRBJ1-6; CDR3 protein: ASSLEGALGRPLH